Sequencing of this T cell receptor beta chain was carried out in a study of beta chain features in type 1 diabetes. Whole-study context: Age, gender and cell yields were similar between patients and healthy donors.

Every isolated RNA sample was fully reverse transcribed, so sequencing captured expressed TCRB transcripts. The table came from immunoSEQ multiplex PCR; TCRdb's copy has only in-frame clones and leaves some out. The sample holds 970,000 or so clones; about a sixth are singletons and the top ten take about 0.025%. This clone occurred a few times. Germline lookup yields CDR1 MNHEY and CDR2 SVGAGI. V was clipped by 6 bases and J by 6 bases, with 20 bases between them. The CDR3 has 15 amino acids. Approximately 100 mL of blood, on average, came from one heparinised draw per donor. All of the sorted populations showed purity greater than 98%.

This receptor was taken from a woman between 18 and 29 years old in good health. Sequenced input: naive CD4+ T cells from blood. The chain joins TRBV6-5 to TRBJ1-2, with a weak D call TRBD1 (6 bases). CDR3 loop: CASRQVEAPGDGYTF. Written as DNA, the CDR3 is TGTGCCAGCAGACAAGTAGAAGCCCCAGGGGATGGCTACACCTTC.